What follows is one TCR beta chain and its context. Germline values: CDR1 GTSNPN, CDR2 SVGIG (reference sequence). The CDR3 consists of 15 residues. V shed 4 bases and J 5 bases; nucleotides not matched to a gene: 5. This sample is drawn from a study of shared clonotypes between healthy human individuals. Data came from immunoSEQ multiplex PCR; TCRdb stores just in-frame clones and leaves some out. This table has 1,100,000 or so clones, more than 75% appearing once. The receptor was derived from a man aged 18 to 35 in good health. Some clones in this sample may be carry-over from other donors' samples. The chain links TRBV30 to TRBJ2-2, with 12 bases lining up with TRBD2. The specimen sequenced was memory CD4+ T cells from PBMCs. Subset indicated: CD45RA-negative fraction. The CDR3 DNA is TGTGCCTGGACCCGAGGGACTAGCGGGACCGGGGAGCTGTTTTTT. It translates to CAWTRGTSGTGELFF.